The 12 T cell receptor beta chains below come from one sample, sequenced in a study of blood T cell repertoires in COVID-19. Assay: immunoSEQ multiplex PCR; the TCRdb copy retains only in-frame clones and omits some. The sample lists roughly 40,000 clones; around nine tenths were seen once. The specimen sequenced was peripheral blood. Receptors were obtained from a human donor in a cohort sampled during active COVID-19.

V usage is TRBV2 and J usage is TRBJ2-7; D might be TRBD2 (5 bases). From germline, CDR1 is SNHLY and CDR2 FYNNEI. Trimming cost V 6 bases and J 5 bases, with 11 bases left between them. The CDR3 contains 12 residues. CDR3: CASSRSGHEQYF. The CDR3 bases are TGTGCCAGCAGCCGGAGCGGTCACGAGCAGTACTTC.

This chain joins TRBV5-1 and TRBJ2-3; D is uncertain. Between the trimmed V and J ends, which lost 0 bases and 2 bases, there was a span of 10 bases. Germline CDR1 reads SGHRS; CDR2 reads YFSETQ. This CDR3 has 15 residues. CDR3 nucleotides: TGCGCCAGCAGCTTGGGCCAGGCCCTCACAGATACGCAGTATTTT. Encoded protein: CASSLGQALTDTQYF. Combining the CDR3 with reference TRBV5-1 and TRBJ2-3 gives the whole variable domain KAGVTQTPRYLIKTRGQQVTLSCSPISGHRSVSWYQQTPGQGLQFLFEYFSETQRNKGNFPGRFSGRQFSNSRSEMNVSTLELGDSALYLCASSLGQALTDTQYFGPGTRLTVL.

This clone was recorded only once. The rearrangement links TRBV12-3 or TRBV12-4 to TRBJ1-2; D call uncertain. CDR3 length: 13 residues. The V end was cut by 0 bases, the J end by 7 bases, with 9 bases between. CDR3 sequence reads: CASSLAPGIGYTF. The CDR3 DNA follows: TGTGCCAGCAGTTTAGCGCCCGGGATTGGCTACACCTTC.

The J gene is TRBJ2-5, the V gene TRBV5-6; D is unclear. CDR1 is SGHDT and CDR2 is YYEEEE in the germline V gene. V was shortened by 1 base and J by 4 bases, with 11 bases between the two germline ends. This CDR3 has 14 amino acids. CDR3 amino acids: CASSLSIEAETQYF. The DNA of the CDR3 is TGTGCCAGCAGCTTGTCGATTGAGGCAGAGACCCAGTACTTC.

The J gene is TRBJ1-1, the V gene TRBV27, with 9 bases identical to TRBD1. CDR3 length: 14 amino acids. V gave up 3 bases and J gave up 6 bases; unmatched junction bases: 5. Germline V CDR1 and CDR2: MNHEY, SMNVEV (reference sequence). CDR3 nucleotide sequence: TGTGCCAGCAGTTTCGGACAGGGGCGGCCTGAAGCTTTCTTT. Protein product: CASSFGQGRPEAFF.

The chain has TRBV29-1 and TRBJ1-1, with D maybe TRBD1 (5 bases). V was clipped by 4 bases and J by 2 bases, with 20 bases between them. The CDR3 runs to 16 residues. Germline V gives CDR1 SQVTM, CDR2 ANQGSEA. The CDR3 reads CSVGYYRTSFNTEAFF. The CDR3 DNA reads TGCAGCGTTGGTTATTACAGGACGTCTTTTAACACTGAAGCTTTCTTT.

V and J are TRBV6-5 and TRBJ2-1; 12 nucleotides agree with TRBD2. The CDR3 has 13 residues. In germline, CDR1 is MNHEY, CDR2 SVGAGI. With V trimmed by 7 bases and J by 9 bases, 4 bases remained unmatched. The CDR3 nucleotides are TGTGCCAGCACCCTAGCGGGGGGGCTTGAGCAGTTCTTC. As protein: CASTLAGGLEQFF.

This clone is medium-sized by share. The CDR3 sequence is CASSNPNGLEAFF. DNA of the CDR3: TGTGCCAGTAGTAACCCTAACGGTCTTGAAGCTTTCTTT. The J gene is TRBJ1-1, the V gene TRBV19; D unresolved. The CDR3 sequence is 13 residues long. V was clipped by 4 bases and J by 7 bases, with 13 bases between them. From germline, CDR1 is LNHDA and CDR2 SQIVND (reference sequence).

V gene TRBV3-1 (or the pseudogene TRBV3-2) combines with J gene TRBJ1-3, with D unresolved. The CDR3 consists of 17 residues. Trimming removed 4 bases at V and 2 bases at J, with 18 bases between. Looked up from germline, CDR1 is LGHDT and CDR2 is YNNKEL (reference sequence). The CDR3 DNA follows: TGTGCCAGCAGCCGAGACAAGTTAGTAGTTACTGGAAACACCATATATTTT. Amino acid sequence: CASSRDKLVVTGNTIYF.

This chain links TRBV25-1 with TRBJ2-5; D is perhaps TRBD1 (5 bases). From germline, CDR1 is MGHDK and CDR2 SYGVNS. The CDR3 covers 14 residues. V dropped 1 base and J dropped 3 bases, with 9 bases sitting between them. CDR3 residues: CASSEWPREETQYF. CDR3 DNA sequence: TGTGCCAGCAGTGAATGGCCCAGGGAAGAGACCCAGTACTTC.

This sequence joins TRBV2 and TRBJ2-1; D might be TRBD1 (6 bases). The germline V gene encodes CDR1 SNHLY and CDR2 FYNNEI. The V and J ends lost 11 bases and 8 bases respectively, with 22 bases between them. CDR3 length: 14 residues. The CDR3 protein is CAVRTGISGDEQFF. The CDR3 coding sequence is TGTGCCGTTCGAACAGGGATTTCGGGCGATGAGCAGTTCTTC.

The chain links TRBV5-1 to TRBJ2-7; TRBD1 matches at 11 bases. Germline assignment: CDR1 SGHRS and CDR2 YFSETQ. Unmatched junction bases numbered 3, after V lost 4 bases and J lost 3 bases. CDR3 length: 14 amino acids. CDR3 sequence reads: CASSADRGHYEQYF. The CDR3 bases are TGCGCCAGCAGCGCGGACAGGGGGCACTACGAGCAGTACTTC. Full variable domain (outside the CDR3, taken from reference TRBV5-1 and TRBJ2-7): KAGVTQTPRYLIKTRGQQVTLSCSPISGHRSVSWYQQTPGQGLQFLFEYFSETQRNKGNFPGRFSGRQFSNSRSEMNVSTLELGDSALYLCASSADRGHYEQYFGPGTRLTVT.